This is a list of T cell receptor beta chains from one sample in a study of blood T cell repertoires in COVID-19. The table came from immunoSEQ multiplex PCR; TCRdb's copy has only in-frame clones and leaves some out. This table has tens of thousands of clones, roughly nine tenths appearing once. The sample consisted of peripheral blood. Receptor source: a man older than 75 with acute or convalescent COVID-19. Both conserved end residues are part of each CDR3.

CDR3 length | V gene | CDR3 protein
18 | TRBV19 | CASSRGGMTPGRRETQYF
15 | TRBV19 | CASIAGGPGNQPQHF
15 | TRBV6-5 | CASRKGVGQIYEQYF
14 | TRBV28 | CASSSAGPYNEQFF
13 | TRBV6-1 | CASSEGSTDTQYF
23 | TRBV9 | CASSAKSVAPQAPRGYYNSPLHF
15 | TRBV3-1/TRBV3-2 | CASSQGQGTNEKLFF
14 | TRBV19 | CASSPRQGLYGYTF
13 | TRBV19 | CASGRDTDQPQHF
13 | TRBV2 | CASSIEGSTEAFF
13 | TRBV12-3/TRBV12-4 | CASSLLRADTQYF
17 | TRBV5-8 | CASSPRGAGTAYNEQFF
16 | TRBV6-4 | CARYDRDRPSYNEQFF
15 | TRBV5-8 | CASSAGVSYNSPLHF
15 | TRBV11-2 | CASSRDRGDINEQFF